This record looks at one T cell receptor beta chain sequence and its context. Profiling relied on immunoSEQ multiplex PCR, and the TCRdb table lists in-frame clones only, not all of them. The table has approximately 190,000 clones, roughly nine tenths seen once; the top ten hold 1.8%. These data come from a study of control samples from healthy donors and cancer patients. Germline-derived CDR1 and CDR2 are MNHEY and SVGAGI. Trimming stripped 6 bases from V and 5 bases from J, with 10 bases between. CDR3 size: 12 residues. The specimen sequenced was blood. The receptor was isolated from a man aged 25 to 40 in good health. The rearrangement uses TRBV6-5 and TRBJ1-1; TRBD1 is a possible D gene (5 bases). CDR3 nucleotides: TGTGCCAGCAGCAACCAGGGTACTGAAGCTTTCTTT. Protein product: CASSNQGTEAFF.